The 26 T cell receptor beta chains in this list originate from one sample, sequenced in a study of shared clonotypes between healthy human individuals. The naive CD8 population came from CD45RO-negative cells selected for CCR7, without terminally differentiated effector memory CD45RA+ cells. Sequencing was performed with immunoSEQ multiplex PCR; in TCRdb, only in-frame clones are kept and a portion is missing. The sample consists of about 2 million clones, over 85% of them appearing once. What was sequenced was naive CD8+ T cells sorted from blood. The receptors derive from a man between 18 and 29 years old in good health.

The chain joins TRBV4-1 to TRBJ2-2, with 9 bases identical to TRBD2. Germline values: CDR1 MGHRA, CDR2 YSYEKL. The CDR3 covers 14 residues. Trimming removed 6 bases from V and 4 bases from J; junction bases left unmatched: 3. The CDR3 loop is CASRTSGPTGELFF. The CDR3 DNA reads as TGCGCCAGCAGGACTAGCGGTCCCACCGGGGAGCTGTTTTTT.

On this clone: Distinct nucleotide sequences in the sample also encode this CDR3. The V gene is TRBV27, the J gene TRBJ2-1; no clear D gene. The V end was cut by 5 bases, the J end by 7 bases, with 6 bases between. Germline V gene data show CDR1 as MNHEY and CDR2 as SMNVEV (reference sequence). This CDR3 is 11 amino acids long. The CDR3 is CASSLLNEQFF. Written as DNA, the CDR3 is TGTGCCAGCAGTCTTCTTAATGAGCAGTTCTTC.

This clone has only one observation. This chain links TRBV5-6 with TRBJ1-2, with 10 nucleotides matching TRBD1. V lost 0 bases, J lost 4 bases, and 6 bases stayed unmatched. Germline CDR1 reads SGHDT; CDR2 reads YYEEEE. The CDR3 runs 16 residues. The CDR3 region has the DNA TGTGCCAGCAGCTTGGATATTGGACAGGGGGTCTATGGCTACACCTTC. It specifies CASSLDIGQGVYGYTF. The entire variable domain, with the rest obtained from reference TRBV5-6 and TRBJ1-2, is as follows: DAGVTQSPTHLIKTRGQQVTLRCSPKSGHDTVSWYQQALGQGPQFIFQYYEEEERQRGNFPDRFSGHQFPNYSSELNVNALLLGDSALYLCASSLDIGQGVYGYTFGSGTRLTVV.

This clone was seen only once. The CDR3 DNA is TGCGCCAGCAGCCAAGAGGGGGTTGGAGGGAACATTCAGTACTTC. It translates to CASSQEGVGGNIQYF. The rearrangement links TRBV4-1 to TRBJ2-4, with D possibly matching TRBD2 (6 bases). The CDR3 contains 15 residues. CDR1 and CDR2 (germline): MGHRA, YSYEKL. With 0 bases removed from V and 7 bases from J, the gap between germline ends came to 13 bases.

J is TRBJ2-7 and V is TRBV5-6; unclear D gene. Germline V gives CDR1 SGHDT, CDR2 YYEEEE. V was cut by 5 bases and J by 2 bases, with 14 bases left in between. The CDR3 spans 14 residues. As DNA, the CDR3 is TGTGCCAGCAGTCGGGCAGTTCCTCCCTACGAGCAGTACTTC. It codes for CASSRAVPPYEQYF. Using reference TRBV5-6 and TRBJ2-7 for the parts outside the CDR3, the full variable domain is DAGVTQSPTHLIKTRGQQVTLRCSPKSGHDTVSWYQQALGQGPQFIFQYYEEEERQRGNFPDRFSGHQFPNYSSELNVNALLLGDSALYLCASSRAVPPYEQYFGPGTRLTVT.

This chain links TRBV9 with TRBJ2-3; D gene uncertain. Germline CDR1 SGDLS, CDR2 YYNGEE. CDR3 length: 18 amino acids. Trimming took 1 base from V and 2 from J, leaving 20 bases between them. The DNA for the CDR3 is TGTGCCAGCAGCGTAACCGCCGGGTGGAATCCACCCACAGATACGCAGTATTTT. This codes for CASSVTAGWNPPTDTQYF.

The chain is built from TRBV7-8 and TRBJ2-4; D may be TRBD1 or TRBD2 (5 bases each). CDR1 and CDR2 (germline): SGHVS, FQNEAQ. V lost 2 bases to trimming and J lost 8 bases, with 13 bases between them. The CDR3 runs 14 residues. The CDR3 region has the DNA TGTGCCAGCAGCTTAACGCCGGGGCTGGACATTCAGTACTTC. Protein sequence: CASSLTPGLDIQYF. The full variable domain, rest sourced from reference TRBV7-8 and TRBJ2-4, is GAGVSQSPRYKVAKRGQDVALRCDPISGHVSLFWYQQALGQGPEFLTYFQNEAQLDKSGLPSDRFFAERPEGSVSTLKIQRTQQEDSAVYLCASSLTPGLDIQYFGAGTRLSVL.

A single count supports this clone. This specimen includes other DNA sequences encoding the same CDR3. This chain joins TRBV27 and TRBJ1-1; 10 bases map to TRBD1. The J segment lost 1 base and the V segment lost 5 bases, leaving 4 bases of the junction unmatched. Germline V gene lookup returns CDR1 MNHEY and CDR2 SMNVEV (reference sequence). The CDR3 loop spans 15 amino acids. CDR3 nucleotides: TGTGCCAGCAGTCCACGGACAGGGGGGAACACTGAAGCTTTCTTT. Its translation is CASSPRTGGNTEAFF.

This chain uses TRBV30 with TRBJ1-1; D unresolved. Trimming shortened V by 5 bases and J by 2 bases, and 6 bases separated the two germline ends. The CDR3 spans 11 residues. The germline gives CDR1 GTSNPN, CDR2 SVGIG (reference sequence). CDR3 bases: TGTGCCTGGGAGACAAACACTGAAGCTTTCTTT. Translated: CAWETNTEAFF.

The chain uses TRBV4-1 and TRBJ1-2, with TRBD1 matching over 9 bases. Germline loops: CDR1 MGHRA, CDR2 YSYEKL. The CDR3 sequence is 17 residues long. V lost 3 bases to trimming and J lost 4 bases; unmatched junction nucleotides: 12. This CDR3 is CASSQRDRGSVSYGYTF. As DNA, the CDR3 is TGCGCCAGCAGCCAGAGAGACAGGGGGTCGGTGAGCTATGGCTACACCTTC.

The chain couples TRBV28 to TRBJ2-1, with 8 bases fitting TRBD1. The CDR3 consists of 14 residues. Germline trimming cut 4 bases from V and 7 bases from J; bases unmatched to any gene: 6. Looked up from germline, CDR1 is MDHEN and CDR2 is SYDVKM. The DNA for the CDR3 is TGTGCCAGCAGTTCCAGGGGGCCTATAAATGAGCAGTTCTTC. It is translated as CASSSRGPINEQFF.

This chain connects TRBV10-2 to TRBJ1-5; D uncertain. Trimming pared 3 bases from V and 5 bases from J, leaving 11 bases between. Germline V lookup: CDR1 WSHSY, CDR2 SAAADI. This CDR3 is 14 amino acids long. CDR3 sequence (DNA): TGCGCCAGCAGTGACATTAATCGAGATCAGCCCCAGCATTTT. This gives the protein CASSDINRDQPQHF.

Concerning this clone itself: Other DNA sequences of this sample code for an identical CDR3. The CDR3 is CASSATDTQYF. The CDR3 coding sequence is TGTGCCAGCAGTGCGACAGATACGCAGTATTTT. The chain employs TRBV2 and TRBJ2-3; D ambiguous. V gave up 4 bases and J gave up 3 bases, with 2 bases separating them. Germline V gene sequence: CDR1 SNHLY, CDR2 FYNNEI. The CDR3 is 11 amino acids.

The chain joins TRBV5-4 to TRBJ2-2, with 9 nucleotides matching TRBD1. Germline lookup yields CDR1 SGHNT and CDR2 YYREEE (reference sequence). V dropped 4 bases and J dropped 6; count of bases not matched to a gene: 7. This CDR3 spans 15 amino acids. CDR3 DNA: TGTGCCAGCAGCATACAGGGGGCCTCTCCCGGGGAGCTGTTTTTT. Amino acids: CASSIQGASPGELFF.

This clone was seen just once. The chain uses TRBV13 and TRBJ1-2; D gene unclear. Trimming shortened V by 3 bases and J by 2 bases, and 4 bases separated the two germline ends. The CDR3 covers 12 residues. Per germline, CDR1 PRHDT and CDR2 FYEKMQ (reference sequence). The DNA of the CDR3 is TGTGCCAGCAGCTTTTTAAACTATGGCTACACCTTC. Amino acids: CASSFLNYGYTF.

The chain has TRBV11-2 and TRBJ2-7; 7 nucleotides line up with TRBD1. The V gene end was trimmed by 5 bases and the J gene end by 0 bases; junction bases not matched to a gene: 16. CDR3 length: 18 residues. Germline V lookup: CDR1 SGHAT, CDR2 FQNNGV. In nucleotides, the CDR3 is TGTGCCAGCAGCCGGGACAGCTTAATTACACGACTCTCCTACGAGCAGTACTTC. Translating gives CASSRDSLITRLSYEQYF.

This CDR3 reads CASVPAGSRYEQYF. CDR3 bases: TGTGCCAGCGTCCCCGCAGGGTCTCGGTACGAGCAGTACTTC. The chain links TRBV21-1 to TRBJ2-7; no DNA check was done on the table's D call, TRBD1. TRBV21-1 is tagged as a pseudogene. The CDR3 has 14 amino acids.

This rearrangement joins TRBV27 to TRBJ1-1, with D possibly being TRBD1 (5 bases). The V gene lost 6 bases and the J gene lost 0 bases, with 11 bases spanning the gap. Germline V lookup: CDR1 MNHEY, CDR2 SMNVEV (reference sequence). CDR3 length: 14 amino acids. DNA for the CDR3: TGTGCCAGCAGGACCTCGGGGGTGAACACTGAAGCTTTCTTT. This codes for CASRTSGVNTEAFF.

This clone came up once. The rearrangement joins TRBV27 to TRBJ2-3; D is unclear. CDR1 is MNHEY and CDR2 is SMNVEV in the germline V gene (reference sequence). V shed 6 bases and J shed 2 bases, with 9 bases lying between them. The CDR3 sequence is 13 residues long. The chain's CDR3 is CASRIPLTDTQYF. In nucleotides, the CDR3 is TGTGCCAGCAGAATCCCCCTCACAGATACGCAGTATTTT.

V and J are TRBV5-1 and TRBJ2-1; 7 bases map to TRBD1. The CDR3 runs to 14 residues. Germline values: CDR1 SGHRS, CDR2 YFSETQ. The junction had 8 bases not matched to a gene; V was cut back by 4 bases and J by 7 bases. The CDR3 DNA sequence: TGCGCCAGCAGCCCGCGACAGGGTATGAATGAGCAGTTCTTC. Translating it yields CASSPRQGMNEQFF.

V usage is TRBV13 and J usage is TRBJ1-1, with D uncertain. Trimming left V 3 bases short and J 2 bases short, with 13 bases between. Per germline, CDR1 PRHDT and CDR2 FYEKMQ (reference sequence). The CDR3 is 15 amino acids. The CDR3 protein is CASSFQGTPNTEAFF. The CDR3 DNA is TGTGCCAGCAGCTTCCAAGGAACACCAAACACTGAAGCTTTCTTT.

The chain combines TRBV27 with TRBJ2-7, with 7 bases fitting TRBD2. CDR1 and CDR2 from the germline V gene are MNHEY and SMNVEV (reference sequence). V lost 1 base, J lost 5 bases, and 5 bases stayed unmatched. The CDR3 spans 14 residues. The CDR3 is CASSLLREWNEQYF. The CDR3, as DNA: TGTGCCAGCAGTTTATTGCGGGAGTGGAACGAGCAGTACTTC.

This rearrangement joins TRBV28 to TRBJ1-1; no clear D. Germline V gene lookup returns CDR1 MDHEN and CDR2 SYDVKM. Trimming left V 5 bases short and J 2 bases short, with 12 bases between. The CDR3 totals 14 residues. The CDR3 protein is CASSIRRTNTEAFF. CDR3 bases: TGTGCCAGCAGTATACGACGGACTAACACTGAAGCTTTCTTT. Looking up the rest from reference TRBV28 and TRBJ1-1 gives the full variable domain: DVKVTQSSRYLVKRTGEKVFLECVQDMDHENMFWYRQDPGLGLRLIYFSYDVKMKEKGDIPEGYSVSREKKERFSLILESASTNQTSMYLCASSIRRTNTEAFFGQGTRLTVV.

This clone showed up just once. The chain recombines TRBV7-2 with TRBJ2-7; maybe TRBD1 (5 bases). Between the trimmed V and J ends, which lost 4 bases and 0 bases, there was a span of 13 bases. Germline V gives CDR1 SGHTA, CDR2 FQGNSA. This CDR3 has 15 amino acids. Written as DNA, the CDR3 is TGTGCCAGCAGCTCTTCCTTAGGGGCCTCCTACGAGCAGTACTTC. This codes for CASSSSLGASYEQYF.

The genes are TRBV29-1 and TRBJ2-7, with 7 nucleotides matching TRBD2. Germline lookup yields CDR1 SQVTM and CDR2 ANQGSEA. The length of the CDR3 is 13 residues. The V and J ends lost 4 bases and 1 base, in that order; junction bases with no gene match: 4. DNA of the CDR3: TGCAGCGTTGCAAGCGGGGTTTCCTACGAGCAGTACTTC. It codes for CSVASGVSYEQYF.

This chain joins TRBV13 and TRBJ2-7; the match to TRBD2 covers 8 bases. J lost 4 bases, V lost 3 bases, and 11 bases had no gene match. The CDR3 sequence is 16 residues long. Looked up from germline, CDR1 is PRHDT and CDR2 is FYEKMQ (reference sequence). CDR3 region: CASSFFSSGPDYEQYF. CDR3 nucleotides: TGTGCCAGCAGCTTCTTTTCTAGCGGGCCAGATTACGAGCAGTACTTC.